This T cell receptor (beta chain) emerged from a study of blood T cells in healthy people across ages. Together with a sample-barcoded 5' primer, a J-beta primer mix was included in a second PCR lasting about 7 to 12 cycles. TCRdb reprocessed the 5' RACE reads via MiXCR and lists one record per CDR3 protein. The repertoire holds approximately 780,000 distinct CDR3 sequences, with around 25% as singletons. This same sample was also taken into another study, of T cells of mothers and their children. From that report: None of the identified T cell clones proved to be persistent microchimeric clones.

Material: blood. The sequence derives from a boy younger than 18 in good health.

As DNA, the CDR3 is TGTGCCAGCAGTTTCCCTAGCGGGGGAGAGACCCAGTACTTC. Its translation is CASSFPSGGETQYF. This chain connects TRBV12-3 or TRBV12-4 to TRBJ2-5; 10 nucleotides line up with TRBD2. This CDR3 is built from 14 residues. Trimming at V came to 3 bases and at J to 4 bases, leaving 2 bases not matched to a gene.